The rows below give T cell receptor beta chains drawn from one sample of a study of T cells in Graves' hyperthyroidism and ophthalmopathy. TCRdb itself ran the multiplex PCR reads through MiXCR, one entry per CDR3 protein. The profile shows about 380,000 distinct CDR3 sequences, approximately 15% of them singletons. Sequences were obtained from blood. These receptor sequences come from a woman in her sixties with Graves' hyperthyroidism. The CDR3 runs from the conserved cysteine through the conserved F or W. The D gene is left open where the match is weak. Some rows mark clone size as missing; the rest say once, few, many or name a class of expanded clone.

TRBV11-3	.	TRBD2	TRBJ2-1	TGTGCCAGCAGCCAAGATACTAAGCGACTAGCGGGATTTGATGAGCAGTTCTTC	CASSQDTKRLAGFDEQFF
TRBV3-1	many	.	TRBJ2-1	TGTGCCAGCAGCCAAGGAACTAGCCCCCATGAGCAGTTCTTC	CASSQGTSPHEQFF
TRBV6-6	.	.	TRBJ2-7	TGTGCCAGCAGTTACAGTCCCAAGGGATCCTACGAGCAGTACTTC	CASSYSPKGSYEQYF
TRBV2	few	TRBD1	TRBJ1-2	TGTGCCAGCAGTCGCCAGACAGGGGACTACTATGGCTACACCTTC	CASSRQTGDYYGYTF
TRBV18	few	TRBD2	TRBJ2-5	TGTGCCAGCTCCCCCGGAGCGGGAGGGCAAGAGACCCAGTACTTC	CASSPGAGGQETQYF
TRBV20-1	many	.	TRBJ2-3	TGCAGTGCTAGAAAGTCGATAGGTACGCAGTATTTT	CSARKSIGTQYF
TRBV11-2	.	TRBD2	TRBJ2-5	TGTGCCAGCAGCTGGGGACTAGGGGAGACCCAGTACTTC	CASSWGLGETQYF
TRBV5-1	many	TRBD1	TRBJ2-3	TGCGCCAGCAGGCCGTTAACAGGGGTCGCAGATACGCAGTATTTT	CASRPLTGVADTQYF
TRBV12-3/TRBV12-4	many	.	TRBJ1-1	TGTGCCAGCAGTTTAGCGGGGGATGGAGGAACTGAAGCTTTCTTT	CASSLAGDGGTEAFF
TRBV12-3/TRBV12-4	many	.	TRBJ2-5	TGTGCCAGCAACCATCACCCCGGGGAGACCCAGTACTTC	CASNHHPGETQYF
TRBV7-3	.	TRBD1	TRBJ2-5	TGTGCCAGCAGCTTAACGCAGAAAACGAAACCGGACAGGGACCGCCCAACACAAGAGACCCAGTACTTC	CASSLTQKTKPDRDRPTQETQYF
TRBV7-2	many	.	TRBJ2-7	TGTGCCAGCAGCCCAAGCCCTAGCAGCCTCTACGAGCAGTACTTC	CASSPSPSSLYEQYF
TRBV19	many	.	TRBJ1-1	TGTGCCAGTAGTACCTCCTACAGAGACACTGAAGCTTTCTTT	CASSTSYRDTEAFF
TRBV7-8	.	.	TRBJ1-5	TGTGCCAGCAGCTTACAGACAGCCCCCCAGCCCCAGCATTTT	CASSLQTAPQPQHF
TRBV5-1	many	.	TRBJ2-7	TGCGCCAGCAGCTTGGGGCAGGTGTTTGGGGAGCAGTACTTC	CASSLGQVFGEQYF
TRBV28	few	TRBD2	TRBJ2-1	TGTGCCAGCACCACTTTCCCGGGACTAGCGGGAGGCAATGAGCAGTTCTTC	CASTTFPGLAGGNEQFF
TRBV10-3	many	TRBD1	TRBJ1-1	TGTGCCATCAGGGGGACAGGGAGCACTGAAGCTTTCTTT	CAIRGTGSTEAFF
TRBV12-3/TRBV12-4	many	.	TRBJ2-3	TGTGCCAGCAGTACTTGGAGTGGCTACACAGATACGCAGTATTTT	CASSTWSGYTDTQYF
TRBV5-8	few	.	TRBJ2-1	TGTGCCAGCAGACACCAGAGCTACTCCTACAATGAGCAGTTCTTC	CASRHQSYSYNEQFF
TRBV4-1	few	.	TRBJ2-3	TGCGCCAGCAGCCTCTACCCTAAAGATACGCAGTATTTT	CASSLYPKDTQYF
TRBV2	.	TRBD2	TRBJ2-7	TGTGCCAGCAGTGATACTGGCGGGAGGGTATACGAGCAGTACTTC	CASSDTGGRVYEQYF
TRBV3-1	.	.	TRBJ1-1	TGTGCCAGCAGCCACGACTACACTGAAGCTTTCTTT	CASSHDYTEAFF
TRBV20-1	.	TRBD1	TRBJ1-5	TGCAGTGCTAGAAGGGGGACAGGCTCACTTAGGGGTCAGCCCCAGCATTTT	CSARRGTGSLRGQPQHF
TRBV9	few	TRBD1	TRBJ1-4	TGTGCCAGCAGCACCCAGACAGGGGCAACTAATGAAAAACTGTTTTTT	CASSTQTGATNEKLFF
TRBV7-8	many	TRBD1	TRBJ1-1	TGTGCCAGCAGCCTCCCGACAGGGGCCTTGGCTGAAGCTTTCTTT	CASSLPTGALAEAFF
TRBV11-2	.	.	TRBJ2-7	TGTGCCAGCAGCCCCCTAGGACCAAAATCCTACGAGCAGTACTTC	CASSPLGPKSYEQYF
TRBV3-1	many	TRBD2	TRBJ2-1	TGTGCCAGCAGCCAAGATTGGGGAGGCGGGAGTTTGGGTGAGCAGTTCTTC	CASSQDWGGGSLGEQFF
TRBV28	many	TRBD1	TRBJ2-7	TGTGCCAGCAGAACCAGCAGGAGGGACAGGGAGACCTACGAGCAGTACTTC	CASRTSRRDRETYEQYF
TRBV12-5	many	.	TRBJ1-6	TGTGCTAGTGGTTTGGTGTCAGGTCCAAGTTCACCCCTCCACTTT	CASGLVSGPSSPLHF
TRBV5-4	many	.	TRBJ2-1	TGTGCCAGCAGCTTGCTTTCTAGATTTCCTGAGCAGTTCTTC	CASSLLSRFPEQFF
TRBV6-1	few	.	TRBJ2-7	TGTGCCAGCAGTGAAGGGGACTGGAGGGACTACGAGCAGTACTTC	CASSEGDWRDYEQYF
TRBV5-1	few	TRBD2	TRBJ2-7	TGCGCCAGCAGCTCCACGGGACTAGCCTCATCCTACGAGCAGTACTTC	CASSSTGLASSYEQYF
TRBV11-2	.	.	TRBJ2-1	TGTGCCGGCAGCTTAGCTGGAACGGTCTACAATGAGCAGTTCTTC	CAGSLAGTVYNEQFF
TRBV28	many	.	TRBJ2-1	TGTGCCAGCAGTTTATCATACAGGCCCTCCTACAATGAGCAGTTCTTC	CASSLSYRPSYNEQFF